Listed below are T cell receptor beta chains from one sample, sequenced in a study of T cells in Graves' hyperthyroidism and ophthalmopathy. TCRdb re-called the multiplex PCR reads with MiXCR, one entry per CDR3 protein. This sample has under 450,000 distinct CDR3 sequences; less than 15% occur once, and the top ten carry around 21%. Sequenced input: blood. These receptors originate from a young man with Graves' hyperthyroidism that later progressed to Graves' ophthalmopathy. Both conserved end residues are part of each CDR3. D genes are given only for firm matches. Size is omitted from some rows. Given values are once, few, many or a class for expanded clones.

V	D	J	size	DNA	CDR3
TRBV20-1	TRBD1	TRBJ1-5	few	TGCAGTGCTAGACGGATGGACAGGAACTATAGCAATCAGCCCCAGCATTTT	CSARRMDRNYSNQPQHF
TRBV27	TRBD2	TRBJ2-3	many	TGTGCCAGCAGCCCGGCCGGGACTAGCGGGGGCGGAAGCACAGATACGCAGTATTTT	CASSPAGTSGGGSTDTQYF
TRBV7-2	TRBD1	TRBJ2-2	once	TGTGCCAGCAGTAACACAGGGGGCGGGCACACCGGGGAGCTGTTTTTT	CASSNTGGGHTGELFF
TRBV12-3/TRBV12-4	TRBD1	TRBJ1-5	many	TGTGCCAGCAGTCCAGGGACAGCCGATATGCCCCAGCATTTT	CASSPGTADMPQHF
TRBV29-1	.	TRBJ1-2	.	TGCAGCGTTGGGACGCGATACTATGGCTACACCTTC	CSVGTRYYGYTF
TRBV28	.	TRBJ2-1	few	TGTGCCAGCAGTACCCAGGGGTGGGATGAGCAGTTCTTC	CASSTQGWDEQFF
TRBV3-1	TRBD2	TRBJ2-5	many	TGTGCCAGCACCGGACTAGCGGGGCGGGAGACCCAGTACTTC	CASTGLAGRETQYF
TRBV2	TRBD2	TRBJ2-1	many	TGTGCCAGCAAGACTAGCGGGGCCTACAATGAGCAGTTCTTC	CASKTSGAYNEQFF
TRBV4-1	.	TRBJ2-2	few	TGCGCCAGCAGCCAAGCAAGTTTCTCGGGGGAGCTGTTTTTT	CASSQASFSGELFF
TRBV9	.	TRBJ1-3	.	TGTGCCAGCAGCGTTTTAGCTGACTCTGGAAACGCCATATATTTT	CASSVLADSGNAIYF
TRBV5-1	.	TRBJ2-5	.	TGCGCCAGCAGCTTGTTACGGGGCATAAAAGAGACCCAGTACTTC	CASSLLRGIKETQYF
TRBV30	.	TRBJ1-3	.	TGTGCCTGGAGACAGGCCCTCTCTGGAAACACCATATATTTT	CAWRQALSGNTIYF
TRBV5-6	.	TRBJ1-1	few	TGTGCCAGCAGCCCGGATCTGGGGGCAGGCGGGACTGAAGCTTTCTTT	CASSPDLGAGGTEAFF
TRBV20-1	.	TRBJ1-3	.	TGCAGTGCTAGAAACCTCAGGGGTGCACAGGACACCATATATTTT	CSARNLRGAQDTIYF
TRBV20-1	TRBD2	TRBJ2-4	.	TGCAGTGCTAGAGATTGGGCTAGCGGGGGGACTAAAAACATTCAGTACTTC	CSARDWASGGTKNIQYF
TRBV12-5	.	TRBJ1-1	few	TGTGCTAGTGGATTCCTCTTACACCGGGGTGCGAACACTGAAGCTTTCTTT	CASGFLLHRGANTEAFF
TRBV19	.	TRBJ1-1	.	TGTGCCAGTAGTATTGGGGGGCTGGGCACTGAAGCTTTCTTT	CASSIGGLGTEAFF
TRBV19	.	TRBJ2-2	.	TGTGCCAGTAGCCCAGGGGACTACACCGGGGAGCTGTTTTTT	CASSPGDYTGELFF
TRBV29-1	.	TRBJ1-4	.	TGCAGCGTTTCGCGGGTTAATGAAAAACTGTTTTTT	CSVSRVNEKLFF
TRBV27	.	TRBJ2-5	many	TGTGCCAGCAGTTATACAGGCTCCCAAGAGACCCAGTACTTC	CASSYTGSQETQYF
TRBV20-1	.	TRBJ2-6	.	TGCAGTGCTAGAGATCCCTCATCTGGGGCCAACGTCCTGACTTTC	CSARDPSSGANVLTF
TRBV5-5	TRBD1	TRBJ1-1	many	TGTGCCAGCAGCTTTGACAGGGGGATGGACGTGCCTGAAGCTTTCTTT	CASSFDRGMDVPEAFF
TRBV7-6	.	TRBJ2-2	many	TGTGCCAGCAGTCGTTGGGACACCGGGGAGCTGTTTTTT	CASSRWDTGELFF
TRBV5-1	TRBD1	TRBJ1-3	.	TGCGCCAGCAGCAGGGACAGGGAAACTGGAAACACCATATATTTT	CASSRDRETGNTIYF
TRBV2	TRBD1	TRBJ1-6	many	TGTGCCAGCAGTTTTGACAGGGAGGGCAGCTCCTATAATTCACCCCTCCACTTT	CASSFDREGSSYNSPLHF
TRBV13	.	TRBJ2-2	.	TGTGCCAGCAGCCCACGACGGAACACCGGGGAGCTGTTTTTT	CASSPRRNTGELFF
TRBV27	.	TRBJ1-4	many	TGTGCCAGCAGTTTAATTAGGAATGAAAAACTGTTTTTT	CASSLIRNEKLFF
TRBV6-1	TRBD1	TRBJ1-4	few	TGTGCCAGCAGTCCGTGGGACAGAAAAAAACTGTTTTTT	CASSPWDRKKLFF
TRBV20-1	.	TRBJ2-1	few	TGCAGTGCTGGGTTAGGACGCAATGAGCAGTTCTTC	CSAGLGRNEQFF
TRBV19	.	TRBJ1-5	.	TGTGCCAGTACCGCTACCAGGGTGCCCCAGCATTTT	CASTATRVPQHF
TRBV6-5	.	TRBJ1-6	many	TGTGCCAGCAGTGCGGGGGTCAGCTCCTATAATTCACCCCTCCACTTT	CASSAGVSSYNSPLHF
TRBV29-1	.	TRBJ2-5	.	TGCAGCGGGACCCGGGACACAGATGTGACCCAGTACTTC	CSGTRDTDVTQYF
TRBV6-5	TRBD1	TRBJ1-1	few	TGTGCCAGCAGTTACTCGAGCACAGGGGGCACTGAAGCTTTCTTT	CASSYSSTGGTEAFF
TRBV11-2	.	TRBJ2-3	many	TGTGCCAGCAGCTTCTATGGGACGGGCTACACAGATACGCAGTATTTT	CASSFYGTGYTDTQYF
TRBV7-3	.	TRBJ2-3	many	TGTGCCAGCAGCTTAAATGGCCTAGCGCTAGATACGCAGTATTTT	CASSLNGLALDTQYF
TRBV10-3	.	TRBJ2-1	few	TGTGTCCGGCGGCGGAACAATGAGCAGTTCTTC	CVRRRNNEQFF
TRBV29-1	.	TRBJ2-1	few	TGCAGCGTTCGACAGTACAATGAGCAGTTCTTC	CSVRQYNEQFF
TRBV25-1	.	TRBJ1-1	many	TGTGCCAGCAGTGAATTGGGGTCCACTGAAGCTTTCTTT	CASSELGSTEAFF
TRBV3-1	TRBD2	TRBJ2-3	few	TGTGCCAGCAGCCGACTAGCGGGGGGGCCTGTTACAGATACGCAGTATTTT	CASSRLAGGPVTDTQYF
TRBV11-2	TRBD1	TRBJ2-1	many	TGTGCCAGCAGTATAACAGGGGCTGGTGAGCAGTTCTTC	CASSITGAGEQFF
TRBV12-3/TRBV12-4	TRBD2	TRBJ2-5	many	TGTGCCAGCAGTGGGACTAGCGGGGGGACGCAGACCCAGTACTTC	CASSGTSGGTQTQYF
TRBV5-1	TRBD1	TRBJ2-7	many	TGCGCCAGCAGCTTGATCCCGACAGGGCCATACGAGCAGTACTTC	CASSLIPTGPYEQYF
TRBV11-2	TRBD1	TRBJ1-1	many	TGTGCCAGCAGCCCAGGGGGGCTGGACACTGAAGCTTTCTTT	CASSPGGLDTEAFF
TRBV5-8	.	TRBJ2-3	.	TGTGCCAGCAGCTTGATACCAATCATCGAGACAGATACGCAGTATTTT	CASSLIPIIETDTQYF
TRBV4-1	TRBD1	TRBJ2-1	.	TGCGCCAGCAGCCCACCGGGACAGGGGAACAATGAGCAGTTCTTC	CASSPPGQGNNEQFF
TRBV18	.	TRBJ2-7	many	TGTGCCAGCTCACCATACCAGGGAAATCGGGAGCAGTACTTC	CASSPYQGNREQYF
TRBV20-1	.	TRBJ2-5	many	TGCAGTATGGCAGGAGAGACCCAGTACTTC	CSMAGETQYF